This is a list of T cell receptor beta chains from one sample in a study of blood T cell repertoires in COVID-19. The table came from immunoSEQ multiplex PCR; TCRdb's copy has only in-frame clones and leaves some out. The sample records some 310,000 clones, around 89% being singletons. What was sequenced was peripheral blood. These TCRs come from a woman in her 40s with COVID-19, enrolled during active disease. Each CDR3 is given without its conserved first and last residue. The order of the fields is V gene, CDR3 protein.

>TRBV28
ASSLILGAILNTEAF
>TRBV12-3/TRBV12-4
ASSLNADYGYT
>TRBV5-1
ASSTWTSGRNSEQY
>TRBV7-9
ASSLGLGAEAF
>TRBV30
AWSVSSVNDRKNTEAF
>TRBV7-9
ASSSTTGHQPQH
>TRBV7-2
ASSLVWTPGNTIY
>TRBV7-2
ASSPQIYEQY
>TRBV28
ASSLYNTEAF
>TRBV9
ASSPRVRSNYGYT
>TRBV6-6
ASSRGLGAWNEQY
>TRBV19
ASNIPRDTEAF
>TRBV12-3/TRBV12-4
ASSLGAGEAF
>TRBV2
ASSYDRTNQPQH
>TRBV5-1
ASRNLRGFQETQY
>TRBV3-1/TRBV3-2
ASSQVLSGGSYEQY
>TRBV7-9
ASSLSGGSTDTQY
>TRBV10-3
AISYSSGNPFTTDTQY
>TRBV3-1/TRBV3-2
ASSQVGGHDYGYT
>TRBV6-1
ASSESGNQPQH
>TRBV28
ASSLFLAANTGELF
>TRBV27
ASTKQGATDTQY
>TRBV5-4
ASSSPLGQGVDEQY
>TRBV5-4
ASSSAGRAVSYEQY
>TRBV28
ASSFTVQGNTEAF
>TRBV7-9
ASSLGTGMNTEAF
>TRBV19
ASSTLGQGGTEAF
>TRBV7-2
ASSLGTSLPYEQY
>TRBV5-6
ASSDRAYEQY
>TRBV5-1
ASSLEGRYEQF
>TRBV5-1
ASSLEGQGLYGYT
>TRBV7-2
ASSLQGHQPQH
>TRBV19
ASISGGFAEAF
>TRBV5-4
ASSLAREAYNEQF
>TRBV4-1
ASSQGAYNEQF
>TRBV6-5
ASGGQGPNTEAF
>TRBV12-3/TRBV12-4
ASSTSTGGYT
>TRBV29-1
SVDRGRNTIY
>TRBV3-1/TRBV3-2
ASSQGTPREAF
>TRBV7-9
ASSFDRGNGYT
>TRBV2
ASSLLTDGYT
>TRBV7-9
ASSAEMNTEAF
>TRBV4-3
ASSHPGQGVYGYT
>TRBV7-2
ASSSYRGSVYGYT
>TRBV27
ASTLTGTDTEAF
>TRBV20-1
SAGGSEQY
>TRBV6-2/TRBV6-3
ASTPTVSNTEAF
>TRBV7-2
ASSPSGSGSYIQY
>TRBV12-5
ASGLEGGGQY
>TRBV3-1/TRBV3-2
ASSPLGSSYNEQF
>TRBV3-1/TRBV3-2
ASSQGTGVSNYGYT
>TRBV5-4
ASTSRGGGAWYNEQF
>TRBV5-1
ASSLANVASIYEQY